A single sample is the source of the 11 T cell receptor beta chains below, sequenced in a study of blood T cell repertoires in COVID-19. Data came from immunoSEQ multiplex PCR; TCRdb stores just in-frame clones and leaves some out. Of around 200,000 clones detected, 85% appear once; the ten largest clones hold approximately 18%. What was sequenced was PBMCs or T cells enriched from blood (not recorded which). These receptors came from a man between 40 and 49 years old who had recovered from COVID-19.

This chain connects TRBV30 to TRBJ2-3; 7 bases line up with TRBD1. V was clipped by 2 bases and J by 3 bases; unmatched bases: 5. CDR1 is GTSNPN, CDR2 SVGIG, per germline (reference sequence). This CDR3 comprises 14 residues. The CDR3 protein is CAWSSGQATDTQYF. The DNA of the CDR3 is TGTGCCTGGAGTTCCGGACAGGCAACAGATACGCAGTATTTT.

CDR3 DNA: TGTGCCAGCAGCTTAGTAGCGGGAGGGGACACCGGGGAGCTGTTTTTT. It encodes CASSLVAGGDTGELFF. The chain has TRBV13 and TRBJ2-2; 11 bases line up with TRBD2. With 1 base clipped from V and 3 bases from J, the junction kept 1 base outside the gene matches. The CDR3 contains 16 residues. From germline, CDR1 is PRHDT and CDR2 FYEKMQ (reference sequence).

The chain links TRBV4-1 to TRBJ2-7; TRBD1 aligns across 7 bases. The germline CDR1 and CDR2 sequences are MGHRA and YSYEKL. The CDR3 runs 16 residues. Trimming took 4 bases from V and 0 from J; bases not matched to a gene: 9. The CDR3 here is CASSRDRDSHSYEQYF. The CDR3 region has the DNA TGCGCCAGCAGCCGCGACCGGGACAGCCACTCCTACGAGCAGTACTTC.

The chain is built from TRBV4-2 and TRBJ1-6; 9 bases are a match to TRBD1. In germline, CDR1 is LGHNA, CDR2 YNFKEQ. The CDR3 contains 15 residues. V lost 4 bases, J lost 6 bases, and 4 bases stayed unmatched. The CDR3 DNA is TGTGCCAGCAGCCCTACGGGACAGGGTAATTCACCCCTCCACTTT. It codes for CASSPTGQGNSPLHF.

This clone was seen more than once but under ten times. V is TRBV28 and J is TRBJ2-1, with 16 bases that match TRBD2. J was trimmed by 5 bases and V by 7 bases; bases with no gene match: 8. The germline V gene has CDR1 MDHEN and CDR2 SYDVKM. The CDR3 is 17 amino acids. CDR3 loop: CASISGTSGRGNNEQFF. The CDR3 region has the DNA TGTGCCAGCATATCCGGGACTAGCGGGAGGGGAAACAATGAGCAGTTCTTC.

This clone occurred a few times. This sequence joins TRBV18 and TRBJ2-7; D gene uncertain. Between the trimmed V and J ends, which lost 3 bases and 2 bases, there was a span of 8 bases. Germline V CDR1 and CDR2: KGHSH, LQKENI. This CDR3 comprises 13 residues. Here the CDR3 DNA reads TGTGCCAGCTCACCCCCGTCTGCCTACGAGCAGTACTTC. It codes for CASSPPSAYEQYF.

This chain connects TRBV11-2 to TRBJ1-5; the match to TRBD1 covers 8 bases. V lost 3 bases to trimming and J lost 6 bases; unmatched junction nucleotides: 7. The CDR3 is made up of 15 amino acids. Germline CDR1 and CDR2: SGHAT and FQNNGV. In nucleotides, the CDR3 is TGTGCCAGCAGCTTGACAGGGGCGAATGTTCAGCCCCAGCATTTT. Protein sequence: CASSLTGANVQPQHF.

This clone was observed a few times. This CDR3 is CASSLAQGYNEQFF. In DNA form, the CDR3 reads TGTGCCAGCAGCTTGGCCCAGGGCTACAATGAGCAGTTCTTC. The chain has TRBV5-6 and TRBJ2-1, with D perhaps TRBD1 (5 bases). The germline V gene encodes CDR1 SGHDT and CDR2 YYEEEE. Trimming stripped 0 bases from V and 3 bases from J, with 7 bases between. The CDR3 runs to 14 residues.

The CDR3 sequence is CSASKGGPNTEAFF. CDR3 bases: TGCAGTGCTAGTAAAGGGGGCCCGAACACTGAAGCTTTCTTT. The chain links TRBV20-1 to TRBJ1-1, with 7 positions matching TRBD1. After removal of 3 bases from V and 1 base from J, the junction contained 5 bases not matched to a gene. Germline CDR1 DFQATT, CDR2 SNEGSKA (reference sequence). The CDR3 is made up of 14 amino acids.

Here the CDR3 reads CASSSDRGRGETQYF. The CDR3 DNA is TGTGCCAGCAGTTCCGACAGGGGGCGAGGCGAGACCCAGTACTTC. V and J are TRBV28 and TRBJ2-5; 10 nucleotides align to TRBD1. The length of the CDR3 is 15 residues. Germline CDR1 and CDR2: MDHEN and SYDVKM. J gave up 5 bases and V 4 bases, and 7 bases lay outside the gene matches.

The chain uses TRBV27 and TRBJ2-2; the D is unclear. V was cut by 6 bases and J by 3 bases, with 8 bases left in between. The CDR3 extends over 13 amino acids. Germline-derived CDR1 and CDR2 are MNHEY and SMNVEV (reference sequence). CDR3: CASRRLHTGELFF. Here the CDR3 DNA reads TGTGCCAGCAGGCGGCTACACACCGGGGAGCTGTTTTTT.